Listed below are T cell receptor beta chains from one sample, sequenced in a study of blood T cell repertoires in COVID-19. Clones were sequenced by immunoSEQ multiplex PCR, and TCRdb holds only the in-frame ones, with some missing. The data contain fewer than 75,000 clones, just under 90% of them singletons. Material for sequencing was peripheral blood. Source of these receptors: a man between 60 and 75 years old with acute or convalescent COVID-19. Each CDR3 is given with its conserved first and last residue. A D gene is named only where the DNA matches it firmly. Some rows have no size entry. The others give once, few or many, or a class for an expanded clone.

CASSLRRDVNYGYTF	TGCGCCAGCAGCTTGAGGAGGGACGTTAACTATGGCTACACCTTC	TRBV5-1	TRBJ1-2	-	-
CASSERLVTEAFF	TGTGCCAGCAGCGAACGACTTGTCACTGAAGCTTTCTTT	TRBV7-9	TRBJ1-1	-	-
CASSQDRKTVSTNEKLFF	TGTGCCAGCAGCCAAGACCGCAAGACAGTTTCAACTAATGAAAAACTGTTTTTT	TRBV4-2	TRBJ1-4	-	-
CASSDSDRDRHSYEQYF	TGCGCCAGCAGTGACTCTGACCGGGACAGGCACTCCTACGAGCAGTACTTC	TRBV10-1	TRBJ2-7	-	TRBD1
CASRVTENTEAFF	TGCGCCAGCAGGGTGACAGAGAACACTGAAGCTTTCTTT	TRBV5-1	TRBJ1-1	-	-
CASSSADYGYTF	TGCGCCAGCAGCTCTGCAGATTATGGCTACACCTTC	TRBV5-1	TRBJ1-2	-	-
CATAAWAGGRRSQNIQYF	TGTGCCACAGCGGCGTGGGCAGGGGGCCGAAGGAGCCAAAACATTCAGTACTTC	TRBV19	TRBJ2-4	-	TRBD1
CASSFWTGRGTGELFF	TGTGCCAGCAGCTTCTGGACAGGGCGAGGTACCGGGGAGCTGTTTTTT	TRBV7-2	TRBJ2-2	-	TRBD1
CASGLIWTGGANQPQHF	TGTGCTAGTGGTTTGATATGGACAGGGGGGGCCAATCAGCCCCAGCATTTT	TRBV12-5	TRBJ1-5	few	TRBD1
CASSKEEGSQMNTEAFF	TGTGCCAGCAGCAAAGAGGAGGGATCACAAATGAACACTGAAGCTTTCTTT	TRBV21-1	TRBJ1-1	-	-
CASSLSQETQYF	TGTGCCAGCAGTCTTAGTCAAGAGACCCAGTACTTC	TRBV2	TRBJ2-5	-	-
CASSRIGHILDNEQFF	TGTGCCAGCAGCCGCATAGGACATATACTCGACAATGAGCAGTTCTTC	TRBV5-6	TRBJ2-1	-	-
CSASDPPRGNTEAFF	TGCAGTGCTAGTGACCCGCCTCGGGGTAACACTGAAGCTTTCTTT	TRBV20-1	TRBJ1-1	-	-
CASSFSASYEQYF	TGTGCCAGCAGTTTTTCAGCGTCCTACGAGCAGTACTTC	TRBV27	TRBJ2-7	-	-
CASSLATPGGTYEQYF	TGTGCCAGCAGCTTGGCCACCCCAGGGGGTACCTACGAGCAGTACTTC	TRBV5-4	TRBJ2-7	-	TRBD1
CASSPGQGGANEQFF	TGTGCCAGCAGCCCAGGACAGGGTGGGGCCAATGAGCAGTTCTTC	TRBV11-2	TRBJ2-1	-	TRBD1
CASSLRGGTDTQYF	TGTGCCAGCAGCTTACGTGGAGGCACAGATACGCAGTATTTT	TRBV11-2	TRBJ2-3	few	-
CASSEDRGLEKLFF	TGTGCCAGCAGTGAGGACAGGGGGCTTGAAAAACTGTTTTTT	TRBV2	TRBJ1-4	-	TRBD1
CASRPGQGEVNEQFF	TGTGCCAGTAGACCGGGACAGGGGGAGGTCAATGAGCAGTTCTTC	TRBV19	TRBJ2-1	-	TRBD1
CASSQPGNYGYTF	TGCGCCAGCAGCCAACCAGGGAACTATGGCTACACCTTC	TRBV4-1	TRBJ1-2	-	-